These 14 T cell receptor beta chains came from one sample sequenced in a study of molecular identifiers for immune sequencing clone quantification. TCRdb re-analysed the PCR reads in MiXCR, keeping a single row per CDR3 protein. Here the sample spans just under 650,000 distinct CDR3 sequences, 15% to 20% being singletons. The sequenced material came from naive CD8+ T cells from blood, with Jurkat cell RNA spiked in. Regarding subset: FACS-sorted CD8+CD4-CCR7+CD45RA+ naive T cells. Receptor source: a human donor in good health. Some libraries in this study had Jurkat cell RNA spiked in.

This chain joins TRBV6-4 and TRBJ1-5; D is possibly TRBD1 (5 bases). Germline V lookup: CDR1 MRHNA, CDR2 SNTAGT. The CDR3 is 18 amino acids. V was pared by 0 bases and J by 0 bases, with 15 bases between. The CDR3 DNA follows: TGTGCCAGCAGTGACTCTGAACAGGACCCTAATAGCAATCAGCCCCAGCATTTT. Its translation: CASSDSEQDPNSNQPQHF.

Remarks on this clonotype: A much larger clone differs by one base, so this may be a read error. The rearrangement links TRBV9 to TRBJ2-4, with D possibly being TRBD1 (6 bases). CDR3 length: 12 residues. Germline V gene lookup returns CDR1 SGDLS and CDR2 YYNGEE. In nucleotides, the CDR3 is TGTGCCCGCAGCGGACAGAAAAACATTCAGTACTTC. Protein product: CARSGQKNIQYF.

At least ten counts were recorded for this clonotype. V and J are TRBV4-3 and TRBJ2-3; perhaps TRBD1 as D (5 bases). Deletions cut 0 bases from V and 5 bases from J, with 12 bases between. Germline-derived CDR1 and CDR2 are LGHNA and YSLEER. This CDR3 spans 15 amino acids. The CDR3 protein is CASSQDRATGDTQYF. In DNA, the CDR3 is TGCGCCAGCAGCCAAGATCGCGCTACAGGAGATACGCAGTATTTT.

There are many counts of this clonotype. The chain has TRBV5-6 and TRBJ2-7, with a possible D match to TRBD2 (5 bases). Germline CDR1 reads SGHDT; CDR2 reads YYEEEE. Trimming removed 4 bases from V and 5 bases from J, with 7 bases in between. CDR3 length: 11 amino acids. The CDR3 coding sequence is TGTGCCAGCAGCGCCGGGGACGAGCAGTACTTC. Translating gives CASSAGDEQYF.

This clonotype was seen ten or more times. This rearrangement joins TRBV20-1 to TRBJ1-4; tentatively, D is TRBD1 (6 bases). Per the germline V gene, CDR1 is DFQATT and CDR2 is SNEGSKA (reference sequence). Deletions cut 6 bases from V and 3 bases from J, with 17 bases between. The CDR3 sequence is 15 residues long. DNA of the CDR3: TGCAGTGCCACAACCTTCGGGACATCTAATGAAAAACTGTTTTTT. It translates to CSATTFGTSNEKLFF.

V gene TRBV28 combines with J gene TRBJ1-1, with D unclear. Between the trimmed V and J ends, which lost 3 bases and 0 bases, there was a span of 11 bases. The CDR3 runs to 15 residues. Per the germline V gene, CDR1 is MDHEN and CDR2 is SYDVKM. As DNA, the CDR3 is TGTGCCAGCAGTTTGGCACAGCTAATGAACACTGAAGCTTTCTTT. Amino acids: CASSLAQLMNTEAFF.

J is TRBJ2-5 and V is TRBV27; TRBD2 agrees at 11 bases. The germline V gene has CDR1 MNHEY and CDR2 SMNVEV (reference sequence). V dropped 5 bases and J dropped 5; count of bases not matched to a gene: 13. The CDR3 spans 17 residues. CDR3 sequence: CASSPQTSGKGSETQYF. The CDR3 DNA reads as TGTGCCAGCAGTCCCCAGACTAGCGGGAAGGGTAGCGAGACCCAGTACTTC.

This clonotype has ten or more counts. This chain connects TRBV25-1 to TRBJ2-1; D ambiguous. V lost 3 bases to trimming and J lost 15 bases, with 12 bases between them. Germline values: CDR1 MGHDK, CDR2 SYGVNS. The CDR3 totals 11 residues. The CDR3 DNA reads TGTGCCAGCAGTGATCTCAGGTATTGGTTCTTC. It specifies CASSDLRYWFF.

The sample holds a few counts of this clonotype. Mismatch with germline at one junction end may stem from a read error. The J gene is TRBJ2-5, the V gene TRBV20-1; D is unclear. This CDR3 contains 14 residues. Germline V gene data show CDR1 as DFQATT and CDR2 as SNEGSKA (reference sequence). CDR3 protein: CSALRHPAQETQHF. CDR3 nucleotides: TGCAGTGCCCTAAGACATCCCGCCCAAGAGACCCAGCACTTC.

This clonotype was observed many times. The CDR3 here is CASSQEMGIGTLSYEQYF. In DNA form, the CDR3 reads TGTGCCAGCAGCCAAGAGATGGGCATCGGGACCCTCTCCTACGAGCAGTACTTC. The chain links TRBV4-2 to TRBJ2-7; possibly TRBD1 or TRBD2 for D (5 bases each). The CDR3 loop spans 18 amino acids. Per the germline V gene, CDR1 is LGHNA and CDR2 is YNFKEQ. The V end lost 0 bases, the J end lost 0 bases, and 18 bases lay between the germline ends.

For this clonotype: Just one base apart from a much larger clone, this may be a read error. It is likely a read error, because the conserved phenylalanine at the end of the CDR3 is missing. The CDR3 coding sequence is TGTGCCAGCCAGGACACAACGTTGAACACTGAAGCTTTCTCT. Protein sequence: CASQDTTLNTEAFS. The chain recombines TRBV2 with TRBJ1-1, with D possibly matching TRBD1 (5 bases). The CDR3 has 14 amino acids. The V gene's germline CDR1 is SNHLY and CDR2 FYNNEI. The V end was cut by 8 bases, the J end by 0 bases, with 13 bases between.

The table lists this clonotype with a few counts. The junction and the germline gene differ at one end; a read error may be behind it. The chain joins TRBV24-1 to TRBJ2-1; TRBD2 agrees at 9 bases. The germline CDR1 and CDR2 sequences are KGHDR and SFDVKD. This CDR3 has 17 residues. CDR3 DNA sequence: TGTGCCGCCAGTGATTCCCTCCTAGCGGGACCCTACAATGAGCAGTTCTTC. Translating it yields CAASDSLLAGPYNEQFF.

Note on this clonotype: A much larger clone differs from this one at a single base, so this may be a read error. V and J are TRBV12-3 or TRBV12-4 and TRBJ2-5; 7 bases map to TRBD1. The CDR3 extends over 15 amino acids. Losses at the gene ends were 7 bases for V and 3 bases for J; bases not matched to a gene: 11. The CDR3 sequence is CASTPVGQAEETQYF. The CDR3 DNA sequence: TGTGCCAGCACCCCCGTAGGACAGGCGGAAGAGACCCAGTACTTC.

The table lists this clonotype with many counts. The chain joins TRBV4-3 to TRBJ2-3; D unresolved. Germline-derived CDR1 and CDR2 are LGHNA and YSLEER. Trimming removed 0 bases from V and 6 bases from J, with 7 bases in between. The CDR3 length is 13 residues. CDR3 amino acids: CASSQDKADTQYF. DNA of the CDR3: TGCGCCAGCAGCCAAGACAAAGCGGATACGCAGTATTTT.